One and the same sample provided the 5 T cell receptor beta chains below, sequenced in a study of blood T cells in healthy people across ages. Primers used in a second PCR of about 7 to 11 cycles were a sample-barcoded 5' primer and a J-beta primer mix. TCRdb analysed the 5' RACE reads with MiXCR anew, one entry per CDR3 protein. The repertoire holds 1.6 million or so distinct CDR3 sequences, with 30% to 40% as singletons. The sequenced sample consisted of blood. The receptor set was obtained from a woman aged 25 to 39 in good health.

This clonotype came up a few times. The J gene is TRBJ1-2, the V gene TRBV20-1; D is ambiguous. The CDR3 has 14 residues. Trimming took off 2 bases at V and 3 bases at J, with 13 bases between the two ends. Germline CDR1 and CDR2: DFQATT and SNEGSKA (reference sequence). The CDR3 sequence: CSARLAGGYYGYTF. In DNA form, the CDR3 reads TGCAGTGCTAGACTAGCCGGTGGCTACTATGGCTACACCTTC.

Notes on this clonotype: Since a much larger clone is just one base distant, this may be a read error. The chain links TRBV6-5 to TRBJ1-5; 9 bases map to TRBD1. From germline, CDR1 is MNHEY and CDR2 SVGAGI. This CDR3 comprises 13 residues. CDR3 region: CAGRGQGNQPQHF. CDR3 nucleotide sequence: TGTGCCGGCAGGGGACAGGGTAATCAGCCCCAGCATTTT.

This clonotype was seen only a few times. At one boundary the junction diverges from the germline segment, which might be a read error. The J gene is TRBJ2-3, the V gene TRBV7-2; a possible D gene is TRBD2 (6 bases). Germline lookup yields CDR1 SGHTA and CDR2 FQGNSA. This CDR3 has 16 residues. DNA for the CDR3: TGTGCCAGCAGCTTACGGGGGAGTGTTAGCACAGATGCGCAGTATTTT. It is translated as CASSLRGSVSTDAQYF.

This clonotype was found once. V usage is TRBV12-3 or TRBV12-4 and J usage is TRBJ1-2; D is ambiguous. The CDR3 length is 14 residues. The V end lost 6 bases, the J end lost 1 base, and 12 bases lay between the germline ends. The CDR3 bases are TGTGCCAGCAGCGACGGAAACAATAACTATGGCTACACCTTC. Amino acids: CASSDGNNNYGYTF.

This clonotype showed up just a few times. The chain uses TRBV28 and TRBJ2-5; TRBD2 might be the D (6 bases). The CDR3 is 16 residues long. The V gene's germline CDR1 is MDHEN and CDR2 SYDVKM. Between the trimmed V and J ends, which lost 2 bases and 0 bases, there was a span of 13 bases. The CDR3 loop is CASSLVMEGHQETQYF. The CDR3 DNA reads as TGTGCCAGCAGTTTAGTGATGGAGGGGCACCAAGAGACCCAGTACTTC.